This T cell receptor beta chain was captured in a study of blood T cell repertoires in COVID-19. For the study at large: The samples span acute and convalescent COVID-19 from the United States, Italy and Spain. Sample material is recorded as cDNA or gDNA derived from T cells, B-cell-depleted T cells, or PBMCs.

This clone was observed a single time. Categorization into cohorts depended on clinical history that participants reported. The V and J ends lost 4 bases and 4 bases respectively, with 13 bases between them. The CDR3 contains 14 residues. Per the germline V gene, CDR1 is SGHTA and CDR2 is FQGNSA. In the study's own analysis: Estimation of nucleated cell counts relied on the amplification of reference gene primers. Here immunoSEQ multiplex PCR was the method, and the copy in TCRdb shows in-frame clones only, minus some. V and J calls and clone size follow that table, whereas D and trimming were derived from the DNA. The repertoire holds some 300,000 clones, with roughly nine tenths as singletons.

The sample was PBMCs or T cells enriched from blood (not recorded which). This TCR was sampled from a woman aged 25 to 39 who had been exposed to COVID-19. The chain uses TRBV7-2 and TRBJ2-5; unclear D gene. CDR3 in amino acids: CASSSQPGIETQYF. CDR3 nucleotides: TGTGCCAGCAGCTCACAACCGGGTATAGAGACCCAGTACTTC.